This is a list of T cell receptor beta chains from one sample in a study of T cell repertoires in cytomegalovirus infection. TCRdb redid the calling of the reads with MiXCR, one entry per CDR3 protein. The table lists around 550,000 distinct CDR3 sequences, about 26% of them singletons. What was sequenced was PBMCs. These receptors all stem from a human donor in good health (CMV status not recorded). Some clones in this sample may be carry-over from other donors' samples. The CDR3 runs from the conserved cysteine through the conserved F or W. A D gene is named only where the DNA matches it firmly. Size tells how often a clone was seen (once, few, many) or the class of an expanded clone, and some rows leave it out.

length: 13
V: TRBV7-2
D: NA
size: many
J: TRBJ2-7
CDR3: CASSLPQSYEQYF
DNA: TGTGCCAGCAGCTTACCTCAATCCTACGAGCAGTACTTC

length: 14
V: TRBV7-2
D: NA
size: NA
J: TRBJ2-3
CDR3: CASSLDTGTDTQYF
DNA: TGTGCCAGCAGCTTAGACACAGGCACAGATACGCAGTATTTT

length: 11
V: TRBV7-8
D: NA
size: many
J: TRBJ2-1
CDR3: CASNRENEQFF
DNA: TGTGCCAGTAATCGGGAAAATGAGCAGTTCTTC

length: 14
V: TRBV7-2
D: TRBD2
size: many
J: TRBJ2-1
CDR3: CASSFPGGSGEQFF
DNA: TGTGCCAGCAGCTTTCCGGGAGGGTCAGGTGAGCAGTTCTTC

length: 16
V: TRBV7-8
D: NA
size: few
J: TRBJ1-2
CDR3: CASSLLNPVVGYGYTF
DNA: TGTGCCAGCAGCTTATTGAATCCGGTAGTTGGTTATGGCTACACCTTC

length: 16
V: TRBV6-5
D: NA
size: few
J: TRBJ2-3
CDR3: CASSYHPTGGTDTQYF
DNA: TGTGCCAGCAGTTACCATCCTACCGGGGGCACAGATACGCAGTATTTT

length: 13
V: TRBV11-2
D: NA
size: many
J: TRBJ2-2
CDR3: CASSSQNTGELFF
DNA: TGTGCCAGCAGCTCCCAGAACACCGGGGAGCTGTTTTTT

length: 15
V: TRBV3-1
D: NA
size: NA
J: TRBJ2-5
CDR3: CASSQAGEARETQYF
DNA: TGTGCCAGCAGCCAAGCTGGAGAAGCCCGGGAGACCCAGTACTTC

length: 14
V: TRBV6-5
D: NA
size: few
J: TRBJ2-7
CDR3: CASRAGVNSYEQYF
DNA: TGTGCCAGCCGAGCAGGGGTGAACTCCTACGAGCAGTACTTC

length: 12
V: TRBV7-9
D: NA
size: NA
J: TRBJ2-2
CDR3: CASSPPSGELFF
DNA: TGTGCCAGCAGCCCCCCGTCCGGGGAGCTGTTTTTT

length: 12
V: TRBV10-1
D: TRBD2
size: many
J: TRBJ2-1
CDR3: CASSSTSGQQFF
DNA: TGCGCCAGCAGTTCGACTAGCGGGCAGCAGTTCTTC

length: 13
V: TRBV7-9
D: NA
size: NA
J: TRBJ1-5
CDR3: CASQDSLNQPQHF
DNA: TGTGCCAGCCAGGACAGCCTCAATCAGCCCCAGCATTTT

length: 19
V: TRBV4-1
D: NA
size: many
J: TRBJ2-1
CDR3: CASSQPGQGKRGTYNEQFF
DNA: TGCGCCAGCAGCCAACCGGGACAGGGAAAGCGGGGGACCTACAATGAGCAGTTCTTC

length: 16
V: TRBV11-2
D: TRBD1
size: many
J: TRBJ2-7
CDR3: CASSLDRTGGSYEQYF
DNA: TGTGCCAGCAGCTTAGATCGGACAGGGGGATCCTACGAGCAGTACTTC

length: 13
V: TRBV7-2
D: TRBD1
size: many
J: TRBJ1-2
CDR3: CASSDRGGGGYTF
DNA: TGTGCCAGCAGCGACAGGGGGGGGGGAGGCTACACCTTC

length: 13
V: TRBV2
D: NA
size: few
J: TRBJ1-1
CDR3: CASSVESRTEAFF
DNA: TGTGCCAGCAGTGTGGAGTCTAGAACTGAAGCTTTCTTT

length: 15
V: TRBV10-2
D: NA
size: many
J: TRBJ2-1
CDR3: CASSEGRGSYNEQFF
DNA: TGCGCCAGCAGTGAGGGCAGAGGGTCCTACAATGAGCAGTTCTTC

length: 13
V: TRBV28
D: TRBD2
size: NA
J: TRBJ2-7
CDR3: CASTLSGSYEQYF
DNA: TGTGCCAGCACCCTTAGCGGGAGCTACGAGCAGTACTTC

length: 13
V: TRBV7-8
D: NA
size: NA
J: TRBJ2-5
CDR3: CASSLQAPETQYF
DNA: TGTGCCAGCAGCTTACAGGCTCCCGAGACCCAGTACTTC

length: 14
V: TRBV4-1
D: NA
size: few
J: TRBJ1-1
CDR3: CASSPGALGTEAFF
DNA: TGCGCCAGCAGCCCGGGTGCCCTGGGTACTGAAGCTTTCTTT

length: 15
V: TRBV12-3/TRBV12-4
D: NA
size: once
J: TRBJ1-4
CDR3: CASSLSSGTNEKLFF
DNA: TGTGCCAGCAGTTTATCATCGGGGACTAATGAAAAACTGTTTTTT

length: 17
V: TRBV7-6
D: NA
size: NA
J: TRBJ2-1
CDR3: CASSITGTQSSYNEQFF
DNA: TGTGCCAGCAGCATAACCGGGACACAGAGCTCCTACAATGAGCAGTTCTTC

length: 15
V: TRBV19
D: NA
size: few
J: TRBJ1-4
CDR3: CASSILPWTTEKLFF
DNA: TGTGCCAGTAGTATTCTTCCCTGGACGACTGAAAAACTGTTTTTT

length: 14
V: TRBV6-1
D: NA
size: few
J: TRBJ2-7
CDR3: CAGETDGASYEQYF
DNA: TGTGCCGGAGAAACCGACGGAGCCTCCTACGAGCAGTACTTC

length: 17
V: TRBV19
D: TRBD2
size: few
J: TRBJ2-1
CDR3: CASTPPSSGPYPGEQFF
DNA: TGTGCCAGTACTCCCCCCTCTAGCGGACCCTACCCAGGGGAGCAGTTCTTC

length: 15
V: TRBV6-2/TRBV6-3
D: NA
size: few
J: TRBJ1-5
CDR3: CASKRGGGNNQPQHF
DNA: TGTGCCAGCAAAAGGGGGGGCGGAAACAATCAGCCCCAGCATTTT

length: 11
V: TRBV6-1
D: TRBD1
size: few
J: TRBJ2-1
CDR3: CASSPGQGEFF
DNA: TGTGCCAGCAGTCCGGGACAGGGAGAGTTCTTC

length: 16
V: TRBV3-1
D: NA
size: NA
J: TRBJ2-1
CDR3: CASSQDAIAQYNEQFF
DNA: TGTGCCAGCAGCCAAGATGCAATAGCGCAATACAATGAGCAGTTCTTC

length: 12
V: TRBV7-2
D: NA
size: many
J: TRBJ2-7
CDR3: CASSLGYYEQYF
DNA: TGTGCCAGCAGCTTAGGTTACTACGAGCAGTACTTC

length: 17
V: TRBV7-2
D: NA
size: few
J: TRBJ2-6
CDR3: CASSPRSGLPGANVLTF
DNA: TGTGCCAGCAGCCCCCGGTCGGGGCTACCGGGGGCCAACGTCCTGACTTTC

length: 13
V: TRBV7-8
D: NA
size: few
J: TRBJ2-1
CDR3: CASFSWGSNEQFF
DNA: TGTGCCAGCTTCTCCTGGGGGTCCAATGAGCAGTTCTTC

length: 17
V: TRBV20-1
D: NA
size: NA
J: TRBJ1-2
CDR3: CSALLTGQGLSSYGYTF
DNA: TGCAGTGCCCTCCTAACAGGTCAGGGGCTGTCAAGCTATGGCTACACCTTC

length: 13
V: TRBV2
D: TRBD2
size: NA
J: TRBJ2-5
CDR3: CASGTSFPETQYF
DNA: TGTGCCAGTGGGACTAGCTTCCCGGAGACCCAGTACTTC

length: 12
V: TRBV20-1
D: NA
size: few
J: TRBJ2-5
CDR3: CSASGGSRTQYF
DNA: TGCAGTGCTAGCGGGGGCTCAAGGACCCAGTACTTC

length: 15
V: TRBV19
D: NA
size: NA
J: TRBJ2-1
CDR3: CASSIRRSSYNEQFF
DNA: TGTGCCAGTAGTATAAGGAGGAGCTCCTACAATGAGCAGTTCTTC

length: 15
V: TRBV7-2
D: NA
size: many
J: TRBJ1-3
CDR3: CASSPDSARGNTIYF
DNA: TGTGCCAGCAGCCCGGACTCAGCGCGAGGAAACACCATATATTTT

length: 19
V: TRBV12-3/TRBV12-4
D: NA
size: NA
J: TRBJ1-3
CDR3: CANSPTTGQSGSTGNTIYF
DNA: TGTGCCAACAGTCCCACTACTGGACAGTCCGGAAGTACTGGAAACACCATATATTTT

length: 16
V: TRBV7-6
D: TRBD2
size: NA
J: TRBJ2-3
CDR3: CASSLVSREDRDTQYF
DNA: TGTGCCAGCAGCTTAGTCTCGCGGGAGGATAGAGATACGCAGTATTTT

length: 17
V: TRBV20-1
D: TRBD2
size: many
J: TRBJ2-3
CDR3: CSARGITSGDLTDTQYF
DNA: TGCAGTGCTAGAGGCATTACTAGCGGGGATCTTACAGATACGCAGTATTTT

length: 17
V: TRBV6-2/TRBV6-3
D: TRBD2
size: once
J: TRBJ2-2
CDR3: CASSYFPRGGHTGELFF
DNA: TGTGCCAGCAGCTACTTCCCACGGGGGGGGCATACCGGGGAGCTGTTTTTT

length: 21
V: TRBV12-5
D: TRBD1
size: few
J: TRBJ1-6
CDR3: CASGLRRRDRLFPMLCEPLHF
DNA: TGTGCTAGTGGTTTGCGCCGCCGGGACAGGCTATTCCCTATGCTGTGCGAACCCCTCCACTTT